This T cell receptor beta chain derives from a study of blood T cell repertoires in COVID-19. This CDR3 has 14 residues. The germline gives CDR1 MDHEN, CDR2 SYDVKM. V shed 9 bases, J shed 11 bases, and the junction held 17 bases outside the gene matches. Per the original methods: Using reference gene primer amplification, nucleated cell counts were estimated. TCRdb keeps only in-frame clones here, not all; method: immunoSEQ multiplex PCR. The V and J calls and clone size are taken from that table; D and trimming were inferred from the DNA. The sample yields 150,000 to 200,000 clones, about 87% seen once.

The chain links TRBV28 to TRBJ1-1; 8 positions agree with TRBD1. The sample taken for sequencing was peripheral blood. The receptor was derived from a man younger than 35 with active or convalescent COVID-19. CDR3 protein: CASKRTGRASEAFF. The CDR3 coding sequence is TGTGCCAGTAAAAGGACAGGGCGGGCAAGTGAGGCTTTCTTT.